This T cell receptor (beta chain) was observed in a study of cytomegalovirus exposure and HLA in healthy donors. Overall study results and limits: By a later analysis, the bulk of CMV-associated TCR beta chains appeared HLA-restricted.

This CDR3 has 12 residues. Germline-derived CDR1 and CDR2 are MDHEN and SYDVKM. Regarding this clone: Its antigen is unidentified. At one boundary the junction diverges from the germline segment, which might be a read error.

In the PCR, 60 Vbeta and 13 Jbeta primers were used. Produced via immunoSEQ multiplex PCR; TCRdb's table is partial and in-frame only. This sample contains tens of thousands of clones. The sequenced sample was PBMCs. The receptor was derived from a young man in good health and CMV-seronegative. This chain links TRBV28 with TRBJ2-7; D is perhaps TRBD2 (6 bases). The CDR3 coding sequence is TGTGCCAGCAGTCCCGTTTTTGGGGACTCCTTCTTC. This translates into CASSPVFGDSFF.